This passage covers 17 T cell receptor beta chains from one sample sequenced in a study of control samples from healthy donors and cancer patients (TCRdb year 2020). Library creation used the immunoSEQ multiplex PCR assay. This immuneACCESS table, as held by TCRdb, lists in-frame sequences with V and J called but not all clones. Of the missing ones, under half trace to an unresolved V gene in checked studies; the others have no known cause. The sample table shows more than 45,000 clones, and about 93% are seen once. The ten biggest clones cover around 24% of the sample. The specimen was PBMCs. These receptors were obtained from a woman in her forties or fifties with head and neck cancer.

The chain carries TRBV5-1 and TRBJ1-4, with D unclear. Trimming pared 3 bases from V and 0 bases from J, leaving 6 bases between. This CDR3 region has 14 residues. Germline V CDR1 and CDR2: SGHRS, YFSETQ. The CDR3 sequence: CASSSGATNEKLFF. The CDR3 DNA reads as TGCGCCAGCAGCTCCGGGGCAACTAATGAAAAACTGTTTTTT.

The CDR3 DNA follows: TGTGCCAGCAACCCTGTGGGCTCCGGGGGCTACACCTTC. Protein product: CASNPVGSGGYTF. V usage is TRBV7-9 and J usage is TRBJ1-2; unclear D gene. CDR1 and CDR2 (germline): SEHNR, FQNEAQ (reference sequence). Trimming took off 7 bases at V and 8 bases at J, with 17 bases between the two ends. This CDR3 region has 13 residues.

The DNA for the CDR3 is TGTGCTAGTGGTTTTACACTAGCGGGGGGGCTACTCTCAGAGACCCAGTACTTC. It codes for CASGFTLAGGLLSETQYF. The chain links TRBV12-5 to TRBJ2-5, with 13 bases lining up with TRBD2. This CDR3 spans 18 amino acids. Germline V gene data show CDR1 as LGHNT and CDR2 as FRNRAP. Trimming took 3 bases from V and 4 from J; bases not matched to a gene: 11.

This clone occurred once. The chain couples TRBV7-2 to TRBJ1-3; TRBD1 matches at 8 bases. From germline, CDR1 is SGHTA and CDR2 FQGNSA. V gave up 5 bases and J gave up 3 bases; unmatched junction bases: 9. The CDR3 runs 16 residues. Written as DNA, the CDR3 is TGTGCCAGCAGCCGCGGACAGGGCAAAAGTGGAAACACCATATATTTT. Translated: CASSRGQGKSGNTIYF.

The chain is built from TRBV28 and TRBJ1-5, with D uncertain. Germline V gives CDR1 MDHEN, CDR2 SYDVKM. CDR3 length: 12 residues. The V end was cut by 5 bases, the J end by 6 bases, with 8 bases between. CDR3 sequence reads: CASSKGSQPQHF. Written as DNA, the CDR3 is TGTGCCAGCAGTAAAGGGAGTCAGCCCCAGCATTTT.

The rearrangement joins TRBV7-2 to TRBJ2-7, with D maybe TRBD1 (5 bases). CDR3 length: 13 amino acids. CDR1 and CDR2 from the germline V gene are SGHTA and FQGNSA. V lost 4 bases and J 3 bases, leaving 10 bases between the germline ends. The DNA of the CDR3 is TGTGCCAGCAGCTCCGGACATGGCTACGAGCAGTACTTC. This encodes CASSSGHGYEQYF.

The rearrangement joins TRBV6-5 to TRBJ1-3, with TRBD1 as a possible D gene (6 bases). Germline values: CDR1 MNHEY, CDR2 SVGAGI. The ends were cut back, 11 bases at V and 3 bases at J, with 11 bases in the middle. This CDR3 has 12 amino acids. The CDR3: CAATGNGNTIYF. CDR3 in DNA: TGTGCCGCCACAGGGAATGGAAACACCATATATTTT.

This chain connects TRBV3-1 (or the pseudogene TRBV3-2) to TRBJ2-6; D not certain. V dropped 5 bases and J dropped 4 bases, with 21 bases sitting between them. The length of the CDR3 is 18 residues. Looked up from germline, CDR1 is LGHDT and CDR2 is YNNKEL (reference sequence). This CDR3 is CASSDQRLSGIGANVLTF. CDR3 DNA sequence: TGTGCCAGCAGCGATCAGAGACTTTCGGGCATCGGGGCCAACGTCCTGACTTTC.

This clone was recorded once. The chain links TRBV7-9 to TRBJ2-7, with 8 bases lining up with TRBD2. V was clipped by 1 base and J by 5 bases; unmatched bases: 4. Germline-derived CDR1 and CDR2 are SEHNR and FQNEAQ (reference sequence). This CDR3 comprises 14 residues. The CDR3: CASSLGGGPNEQYF. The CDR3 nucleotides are TGTGCCAGCAGCTTAGGCGGGGGGCCCAACGAGCAGTACTTC.

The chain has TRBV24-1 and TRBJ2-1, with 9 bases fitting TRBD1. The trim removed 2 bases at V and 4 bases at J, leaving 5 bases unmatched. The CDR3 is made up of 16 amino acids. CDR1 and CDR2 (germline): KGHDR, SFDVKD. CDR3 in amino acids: CATSDSGQGKYNEQFF. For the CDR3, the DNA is TGTGCCACCAGTGATTCCGGACAGGGGAAATACAATGAGCAGTTCTTC.

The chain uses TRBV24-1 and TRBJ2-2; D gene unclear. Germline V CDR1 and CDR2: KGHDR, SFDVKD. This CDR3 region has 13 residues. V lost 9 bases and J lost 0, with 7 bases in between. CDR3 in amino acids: CATSGPNTGELFF. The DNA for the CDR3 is TGTGCCACCTCCGGTCCGAACACCGGGGAGCTGTTTTTT.

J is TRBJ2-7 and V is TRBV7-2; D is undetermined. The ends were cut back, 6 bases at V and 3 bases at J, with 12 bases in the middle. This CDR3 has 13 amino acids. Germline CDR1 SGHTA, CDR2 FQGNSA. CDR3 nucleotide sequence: TGTGCCAGCAGTCCCTCCCTGATCTACGAGCAGTACTTC. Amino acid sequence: CASSPSLIYEQYF. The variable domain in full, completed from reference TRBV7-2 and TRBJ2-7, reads GAGVSQSPSNKVTEKGKDVELRCDPISGHTALYWYRQSLGQGLEFLIYFQGNSAPDKSGLPSDRFSAERTGGSVSTLTIQRTQQEDSAVYLCASSPSLIYEQYFGPGTRLTVT.

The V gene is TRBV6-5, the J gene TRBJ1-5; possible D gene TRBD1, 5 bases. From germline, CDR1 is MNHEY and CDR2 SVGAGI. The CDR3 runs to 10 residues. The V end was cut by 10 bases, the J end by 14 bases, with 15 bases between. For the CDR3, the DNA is TGTGCCACCTGGCAGGTGACAGAGCATTTT. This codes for CATWQVTEHF.

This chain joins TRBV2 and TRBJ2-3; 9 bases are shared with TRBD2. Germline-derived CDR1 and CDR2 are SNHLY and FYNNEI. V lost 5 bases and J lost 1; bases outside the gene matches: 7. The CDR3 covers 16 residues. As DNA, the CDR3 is TGTGCCAGCAGTCCGCTAGCGGGGCCCCGCACAGATACGCAGTATTTT. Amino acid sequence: CASSPLAGPRTDTQYF.

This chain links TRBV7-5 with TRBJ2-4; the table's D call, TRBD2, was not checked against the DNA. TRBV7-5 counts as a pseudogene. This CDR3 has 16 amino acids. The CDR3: CARSLVAGASKNIQYF. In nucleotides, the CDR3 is TGTGCCAGAAGCTTAGTTGCGGGAGCTAGCAAAAACATTCAGTACTTC.

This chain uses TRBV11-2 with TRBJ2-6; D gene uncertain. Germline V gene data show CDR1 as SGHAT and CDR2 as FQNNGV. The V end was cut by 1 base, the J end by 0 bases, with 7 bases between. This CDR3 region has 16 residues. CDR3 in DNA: TGTGCCAGCAGCTTAGTAGCCTTCTCTGGGGCCAACGTCCTGACTTTC. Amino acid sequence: CASSLVAFSGANVLTF.

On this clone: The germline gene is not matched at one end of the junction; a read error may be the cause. CDR3 nucleotides: TGCGCCAGCGGCCAAGATAGTGTAGCCACAGATACGCAGTATTTT. It encodes CASGQDSVATDTQYF. The chain is built from TRBV4-1 and TRBJ2-3; D remains unclear. The CDR3 spans 15 residues. In germline, CDR1 is MGHRA, CDR2 YSYEKL.